This record looks at one TCR beta chain sequence and its context. Sequencing was performed with immunoSEQ multiplex PCR; in TCRdb, only in-frame clones are kept and a portion is missing. This table holds 55,000 to 85,000 clones, roughly 94% found once. Between the trimmed V and J ends, which lost 5 bases and 1 base, there was a span of 18 bases. The CDR3 is made up of 16 amino acids. Germline CDR1 reads SGHNT; CDR2 reads YYREEE (reference sequence). The sample is drawn from a study of T cell changes during pregnancy in multiple sclerosis. This clonotype was obtained from a female donor with multiple sclerosis, enrolled in a pregnancy study. The rearrangement links TRBV5-4 to TRBJ1-2, with D possibly TRBD1 on 5 matching bases. The sample was peripheral blood, taken in the third trimester of pregnancy. The CDR3 DNA is TGTGCCAGCAGACCGATGACAGAAACTCGTAACTATGGCTACACCTTC. It is translated as CASRPMTETRNYGYTF.